The rows below give T cell receptor beta chains drawn from one sample of a study of T cells after posttransplantation cyclophosphamide. Libraries were prepared by immunoSEQ multiplex PCR; TCRdb keeps only in-frame clonotypes and omits some of them. The profile covers approximately 13,000 clones, none occurring a single time. The source was PBMCs, collected 950 to 1,200 days after allogeneic stem cell transplant with posttransplant cyclophosphamide. These receptors were collected from a female patient aged 40-50 years who received an allogeneic stem cell transplant from a related donor, was CMV-positive, and had no GVHD. The graft donor may be the source of some T cells. Each CDR3 is given with its conserved first and last residue. The order of the fields is J gene, V gene, D gene, clone size, CDR3 protein, CDR3 DNA. D genes are given only for firm matches. Some rows have no size entry. The others give once, few or many, or a class for an expanded clone.

TRBJ1-2,TRBV7-2,TRBD1,-,CASSWGQGGYTF,TGTGCCAGCAGCTGGGGACAGGGAGGCTACACCTTC
TRBJ2-3,TRBV28,TRBD2,many,CASSFETSGTDTQYF,TGTGCCAGCAGTTTCGAGACTAGCGGTACAGATACGCAGTATTTT
TRBJ2-5,TRBV9,-,few,CASSVDRAGAQIQETQYF,TGTGCCAGCAGCGTAGATCGGGCGGGGGCCCAAATCCAAGAGACCCAGTACTTC
TRBJ2-5,TRBV14,-,many,CASSQPRGGWETQYF,TGTGCCAGCAGCCAGCCAAGGGGGGGTTGGGAGACCCAGTACTTC
TRBJ1-1,TRBV6-6,-,-,CASSHEGGYPEAFF,TGTGCCAGCAGTCATGAGGGCGGATACCCGGAAGCTTTCTTT
TRBJ1-6,TRBV2,-,many,CASSETNTERSPLHF,TGTGCCAGCAGTGAAACGAACACCGAACGATCACCCCTCCACTTT
TRBJ2-5,TRBV5-8,-,many,CASSLDGEETQYF,TGTGCCAGCAGCTTGGACGGGGAAGAGACCCAGTACTTC
TRBJ1-2,TRBV27,-,many,CASRPQGSYGYTF,TGTGCCAGCAGACCCCAGGGGTCCTATGGCTACACCTTC
TRBJ2-7,TRBV5-1,-,many,CASTLIGDEQYF,TGCGCCAGCACCCTCATCGGGGACGAGCAGTACTTC
TRBJ1-2,TRBV15,TRBD1,many,CATSSFSEPGQGFYGYTF,TGTGCCACCAGCAGCTTTTCGGAGCCGGGACAGGGTTTCTATGGCTACACCTTC
TRBJ2-5,TRBV6-1,-,few,CAGRWGETQYF,TGTGCCGGGAGGTGGGGAGAGACCCAGTACTTC
TRBJ1-3,TRBV11-2,-,few,CASSKQVNTIYF,TGTGCCAGCAGCAAGCAGGTCAACACCATATATTTT
TRBJ2-7,TRBV19,TRBD1,-,CASSITGQGPYEQYF,TGTGCCAGTAGTATAACGGGACAGGGCCCCTACGAGCAGTACTTC
TRBJ1-1,TRBV18,-,-,CASSPVAGEAFF,TGTGCCAGCTCACCAGTGGCAGGGGAAGCTTTCTTT
TRBJ2-5,TRBV5-1,TRBD2,many,CASNLAVGGGHQETQYF,TGCGCCAGCAACCTGGCAGTTGGCGGGGGGCACCAAGAGACCCAGTACTTC
TRBJ1-1,TRBV7-9,-,many,CASTRDPGSTEAFF,TGTGCCAGCACGCGGGACCCTGGGTCCACTGAAGCTTTCTTT
TRBJ2-7,TRBV12-5,TRBD1,many,CASGPQGASSYEQYF,TGTGCTAGTGGTCCGCAGGGGGCTAGCTCCTACGAGCAGTACTTC
TRBJ2-1,TRBV11-1,TRBD1,many,CASSRRRDRAYNEQFF,TGTGCCAGCAGCCGAAGACGGGACAGGGCCTACAATGAGCAGTTCTTC
TRBJ1-2,TRBV7-2,-,many,CASSTQTGYYGYTF,TGTGCCAGCAGCACCCAAACGGGATACTATGGCTACACCTTC
TRBJ2-7,TRBV6-5,TRBD2,many,CASRATSGGYEQYF,TGTGCCAGCAGAGCGACTAGCGGGGGCTACGAGCAGTACTTC
TRBJ2-2,TRBV19,TRBD2,many,CASISLGTSGNTGELFF,TGTGCCAGTATTTCCCTCGGGACTAGCGGGAACACCGGGGAGCTGTTTTTT
TRBJ2-3,TRBV4-1,-,many,CASSPNSDTQYF,TGCGCCAGCAGCCCGAACTCAGATACGCAGTATTTT
TRBJ1-1,TRBV4-3,TRBD1,few,CASSQGQGNTEAFF,TGCGCCAGCAGCCAGGGACAGGGGAACACTGAAGCTTTCTTT
TRBJ1-3,TRBV7-3,-,many,CASSSVHGNTIYF,TGTGCCAGCAGCTCAGTTCACGGAAACACCATATATTTT
TRBJ2-2,TRBV18,-,many,CASSPKSVGGTAGELFF,TGTGCCAGCTCACCGAAGAGTGTCGGGGGTACGGCCGGGGAGCTGTTTTTT
TRBJ2-5,TRBV7-2,-,many,CASSLRLRGQETQYF,TGTGCCAGCAGCTTGCGTTTGCGGGGACAAGAGACCCAGTACTTC
TRBJ2-7,TRBV6-6,TRBD2,many,CASSSLLAAEQYF,TGTGCCAGCAGTTCCTTACTAGCGGCCGAGCAGTACTTC
TRBJ1-3,TRBV6-6,-,many,CASSPRTDISGNTIYF,TGTGCCAGCAGTCCGCGGACAGACATCTCTGGAAACACCATATATTTT
TRBJ1-6,TRBV5-5,-,many,CASSSGLTGSPLHF,TGTGCCAGCAGTTCAGGACTAACGGGTTCACCCCTCCACTTT